Described below is a single T cell receptor (beta chain) sequence and its context. The antigen is undetermined. The entry originates in a study of T cell responses to AZD1222 COVID-19 vaccine. Study details: The study pooled second doses at about 4 or about 12 weeks. Study results and limitations: Repertoires were sampled only after the peak T cell response. The donor cohort was predominantly white British with a female majority, and clonal diversity may have been underestimated.

This CDR3 comprises 14 residues. Per germline, CDR1 LGHDT and CDR2 YNNKEL (reference sequence). V shed 4 bases and J shed 1 base, with 10 bases lying between them. Clones were sequenced by immunoSEQ multiplex PCR, and TCRdb holds only the in-frame ones, with some missing. In the table there are 150,000 to 200,000 clones, approximately 92% of which are singletons. The chain carries TRBV3-1 (or the pseudogene TRBV3-2) and TRBJ1-2; D is unclear. The source material was peripheral blood, sampled on day 0 of AZD1222 vaccination. This clonotype originated in an adult in good health. CDR3 residues: CASSLRTVNYGYTF. The CDR3 bases are TGTGCCAGCAGCCTCAGGACGGTTAACTATGGCTACACCTTC.